The text below deals with one T cell receptor (beta chain). This clone was seen more than once but under ten times. No antigen is known for it. No quality values exist for individual bases; no much larger clone is one base distant. All of the isolated RNA was reverse transcribed with the High Capacity cDNA Reverse Transcription Kit, so expressed TCRB transcripts were sequenced. Deep immunoSEQ sequencing was applied to naive, central memory and regulatory T cell samples, giving an average of approximately 4 million total reads per sample. Sorted cells were lysed in RLT buffer and RNA was extracted with DNase-treated RNeasy Micro or Mini kits, depending on cell number. To prevent cross-contamination, every cell subset was processed on its own, while patient and healthy donor samples were processed together. Using the immunoSEQ multiplex PCR, TCRB sequences were amplified from cDNA into 87-bp fragments spanning the CDR3 region. The amplicons were sequenced using the Illumina HiSeq platform. The source study handled its data this way. PCR bias was corrected computationally using synthetic template baselines, and reads within Hamming distance 2 were collapsed, with unmergeable singletons discarded. By aligning reads against IMGT, V, D and J genes, CDR3 length, and insertions or deletions at six rearrangement sites were assigned. Within each subset, clonotype counts were normalized to sorted cell number, after which true diversity and Gini coefficients were computed with the tcR R package. The overlap coefficient, calculated on TCRB nucleotide sequences, was used to measure repertoire sharing. Out-of-frame TCRB sequences from naive cells were analyzed to stand in for the pre-selection repertoire. The table was pulled from immuneACCESS by TCRdb, which kept in-frame rearrangements only. Such tables lose some clones; where checked, under half of the loss comes from unresolved V genes, and the rest has no known cause. V and J calls plus clone size are reproduced from that table; the DNA served to infer D and trimming. The table for this sample lists 600,000 or so clones; about 14% of them were counted only once. Together, the top ten hold approximately 0.043% of the sample.

Each donor gave one peripheral blood draw, approximately 120 mL on average, collected into heparinised tubes. Naive, central memory, regulatory and stem cell-like memory CD4+ T cells were sorted on a BD FACSAria II using a panel including CD45RO, CCR7, CD25, CD127, CD95 and CD27. A purity above 98% was achieved for all sorted populations. PBMCs were separated immediately by Lymphoprep density gradient centrifugation and were stained directly, without being cultured. So that batch effects would be minimized, each experiment stained and sorted samples in pairs, pairing one healthy donor with one patient. These data originate in a study of beta chain features in type 1 diabetes (dated by TCRdb to 2016 to 2019). Regarding the research as a whole: No differences in mean age, gender distribution, total cell number or subset yield were found between patients and healthy donors. The study compared the TCRB repertoires of sorted circulating CD4+ T cell subsets in recently diagnosed type 1 diabetes patients with those in matched healthy donors. A total of roughly 100 million sorted cells were examined across all samples, and RNA yield correlated strongly with the number of cells per subset. Regulatory and stem cell-like memory subsets were isolated from only 8 patients and 8 healthy donors, whereas naive and central memory subsets came from all 30 or so donors.

What the work shows at the level of the full study, not this receptor alone: The naive, central memory and regulatory TCRB repertoires appeared to resemble one another more closely among patients than among healthy donors. Shorter templates might have been favored by PCR, but patient and control samples were amplified and corrected together, so both groups would have been affected equally by any skew. Because cDNA was sequenced instead of genomic DNA, highly expressing activated cells could be over-represented, though the groups showed no difference in activation or CD3 levels. HLA sub-analyses involved small numbers of individuals, so any influence of HLA type on TCRB rearrangement remained unresolved. A moderate but significant shortening of TCRB CDR3 length was observed in type 1 diabetes patients in all four CD4+ subsets. At VDJ recombination sites, patients with type 1 diabetes made fewer insertions and deleted more nucleotides, a pattern implying thymic rearrangement abnormalities.

According to the germline V gene (reference sequence), CDR1 reads GTSNPN and CDR2 reads SVGIG. The CDR3 spans 14 residues, from the cysteine through the phenylalanine. Only the CDR3 DNA stays, 42 bases, in frame from base 1. The V and J ends are trimmed by 3 bases and 4 bases, leaving 14 bases between them. Rearrangement joined TRBV30 to TRBJ2-3; a weak D assignment points to TRBD2 (5 bases agree). Sequenced: naive CD4+ T cells from blood. Interpreted using the paper, the cell subset or site label stands for: true naive CD4+ T cells. The sequence was collected from a man between 18 and 29 years old with type 1 diabetes. The CDR3 reads CAWRRVTGADTQYF. The DNA reads TGTGCCTGGAGAAGGGTTACCGGGGCAGATACGCAGTATTTT.